The clone carrying this T cell receptor (beta chain) has just one count. CDR1 is SGHRS, CDR2 YFSETQ, per germline. The CDR3 runs to 13 residues. V shed 3 bases and J 14 bases; nucleotides not matched to a gene: 12. The entry originates in a study of T cell responses to AZD1222 COVID-19 vaccine. Some clones are missing from TCRdb's copy, which holds only in-frame ones; the method was immunoSEQ multiplex PCR. This sample carries around 130,000 clones, 88% of them seen once, and the ten largest clones take around 19%. This receptor was taken from an adult in good health. This chain joins TRBV5-1 and TRBJ1-2; 8 nucleotides match TRBD1. The sequencing here drew on peripheral blood, taken on day 0 of MenACWY control vaccination. CDR3 protein: CASSSGQGRQYTF. CDR3 coding DNA: TGCGCCAGCAGCTCCGGACAGGGAAGGCAGTATACCTTC.